Below are 32 T cell receptor beta chains sequenced from a single sample in a study of T cells in Graves' hyperthyroidism and ophthalmopathy (dated by TCRdb to 2018 to 2020). Library preparation was by multiplex PCR. Instrument on record: Illumina HiSeq 2000. Amplification of TCR beta CDR3 regions was carried out from RNA transcripts. For the first round of RT-PCR on the TCR CDR3, the HTBI primer set was used together with the Qiagen OneStep RT-PCR kit. Using fastp at Q25 and MiXCR, TCRdb reprocessed the public reads and kept productive beta chains. Rows matching on CDR3 protein sequence are summarized as one entry with the most common DNA and genes. This sample is represented by more than 350,000 distinct CDR3 sequences; roughly 15% of them were singletons. The ten largest clones take up about 20% of the sample. The sample taken for sequencing was blood. These TCRs come from a woman aged 60-75 years with Graves' ophthalmopathy.

The chain combines TRBV4-1 with TRBJ1-4; D might be TRBD1 (6 bases). Per germline, CDR1 MGHRA and CDR2 YSYEKL. CDR3 size: 15 residues. The germline V and J ends were trimmed by 8 bases and 0 bases, with 13 bases remaining between them. The DNA for the CDR3 is TGCGCCAGCCGATACCGGACAGCAACTAATGAAAAACTGTTTTTT. Protein product: CASRYRTATNEKLFF.

In this sample, this clonotype turned up a few times. At one end the junction does not follow the germline gene, possibly because of a read error. The chain joins TRBV6-1 to TRBJ2-3; D remains ambiguous. The CDR3 length is 11 residues. Germline V lookup: CDR1 MNHNS, CDR2 SASEGT. CDR3 sequence: CASSEEDAQYF. DNA of the CDR3: TGTGCCAGCAGTGAAGAAGATGCGCAGTATTTT.

The table lists this clonotype with many counts. The genes are TRBV7-3 and TRBJ2-3, with 11 bases that match TRBD2. Germline CDR1 and CDR2: SGHTA and FQGTGA. The CDR3 sequence is 15 residues long. V was pared by 5 bases and J by 3 bases, with 4 bases of the junction left unmatched. CDR3 nucleotides: TGTGCCAGCAGCCCTAGCGGGAGGCCGACAGATACGCAGTATTTT. This codes for CASSPSGRPTDTQYF.

This clonotype was counted at least ten times. The chain's CDR3 is CASSSPAGPYNEQFF. Written as DNA, the CDR3 is TGTGCCAGCAGTTCCCCTGCGGGTCCCTACAATGAGCAGTTCTTC. The J gene is TRBJ2-1, the V gene TRBV28; a weak D match, TRBD2 (5 bases). The ends were cut back, 4 bases at V and 2 bases at J, with 12 bases in the middle. The CDR3 extends over 15 amino acids. Germline V gene data show CDR1 as MDHEN and CDR2 as SYDVKM. The entire variable domain, with the rest obtained from reference TRBV28 and TRBJ2-1, is as follows: DVKVTQSSRYLVKRTGEKVFLECVQDMDHENMFWYRQDPGLGLRLIYFSYDVKMKEKGDIPEGYSVSREKKERFSLILESASTNQTSMYLCASSSPAGPYNEQFFGPGTRLTVL.

A remark on this clonotype: This sequence may be a read error, since a much larger clone differs from it by one base. The gene calls are TRBV3-1 and TRBJ2-5; TRBD1 is a possible D gene (5 bases). Germline CDR1 LGHDT, CDR2 YNNKEL (reference sequence). The CDR3 covers 14 residues. This CDR3 is CASSSQGLSEAQYF. The CDR3, as DNA: TGTGCCAGCAGTTCTCAGGGTTTGTCAGAGGCCCAGTACTTC.

This clonotype turned up a few times. J is TRBJ2-7 and V is TRBV9; either TRBD1 or TRBD2 may supply D (5 bases each). From germline, CDR1 is SGDLS and CDR2 YYNGEE. CDR3 length: 14 amino acids. The V gene lost 4 bases and the J gene lost 2 bases, with 13 bases spanning the gap. CDR3 region: CASSHRDGTYEQYF. The CDR3 region has the DNA TGTGCCAGCAGCCACCGGGACGGAACCTACGAGCAGTACTTC.

This clonotype was counted between two and nine times. The CDR3 protein is CASSQYRAGGRETQYF. For the CDR3, the DNA is TGTGCCAGCAGCCAATATCGAGCGGGAGGGCGAGAGACCCAGTACTTC. The rearrangement links TRBV14 to TRBJ2-5; 10 bases map to TRBD2. J lost 4 bases, V lost 2 bases, and 7 bases had no gene match. The CDR3 totals 16 residues. Germline values: CDR1 SGHDN, CDR2 FVKESK.

This clonotype was seen only once. The chain uses TRBV29-1 and TRBJ2-3; TRBD1 might be the D (5 bases). CDR3 length: 15 residues. Germline V lookup: CDR1 SQVTM, CDR2 ANQGSEA. The V gene lost 4 bases and the J gene lost 3 bases, with 17 bases spanning the gap. The CDR3 nucleotides are TGCAGCGTTGCAAGGGGCCCTCAGAGGACAGATACGCAGTATTTT. Its protein product is CSVARGPQRTDTQYF.

As regards this clonotype: A much bigger clone sits one base away, suggesting this may be a read error. This rearrangement joins TRBV20-1 to TRBJ2-1, with TRBD2 identical over 9 bases. The junction had 16 bases not matched to a gene; V was cut back by 4 bases and J by 9 bases. There are 16 residues in the CDR3. Looked up from germline, CDR1 is DFQATT and CDR2 is SNEGSKA (reference sequence). The CDR3 DNA sequence: TGCAGTGCTAAGGATTTTGCGGGAGGGCTTGAGCTTGAGCAGTTCTTC. It translates to CSAKDFAGGLELEQFF.

This clonotype was counted many times. The chain is built from TRBV6-1 and TRBJ2-7; tentatively, D is TRBD1 or TRBD2 (5 bases each). Trimming stripped 6 bases from V and 0 bases from J, with 18 bases between. CDR3 size: 16 residues. Germline CDR1 MNHNS, CDR2 SASEGT. The CDR3 region has the DNA TGTGCCAGCAGGGGGGAGACTGGGAGAAGCTCCTACGAGCAGTACTTC. The encoded protein is CASRGETGRSSYEQYF.

V is TRBV20-1 and J is TRBJ1-2; the D gene is possibly TRBD1 (6 bases). This CDR3 contains 11 residues. CDR1 is DFQATT and CDR2 is SNEGSKA in the germline V gene (reference sequence). This CDR3 reads CSASKGDGYTF. CDR3 nucleotide sequence: TGCAGCGCCTCTAAGGGGGATGGCTACACCTTC.

This clonotype was detected ten times or more. This rearrangement joins TRBV12-5 to TRBJ2-2; 7 nucleotides line up with TRBD1. The CDR3 totals 19 residues. J lost 3 bases, V lost 0 bases, and 13 bases had no gene match. The germline V gene has CDR1 LGHNT and CDR2 FRNRAP. The CDR3 region has the DNA TGTGCTAGTGGTTTGGTACTAGGGTCGGCAGGGGGTCACACCGGGGAGCTGTTTTTT. It translates to CASGLVLGSAGGHTGELFF.

This clonotype was picked up many times. The chain is built from TRBV18 and TRBJ2-1, with D possibly TRBD2 on 6 matching bases. The ends were cut back, 0 bases at V and 4 bases at J, with 10 bases in the middle. The germline CDR1 and CDR2 sequences are KGHSH and LQKENI. The CDR3 is 15 residues long. CDR3: CASSPPWGDYNEQFF. CDR3 nucleotides: TGTGCCAGCTCACCACCCTGGGGGGATTACAATGAGCAGTTCTTC.

V usage is TRBV29-1 and J usage is TRBJ1-1; D possibly corresponds to TRBD1 (5 bases). Germline assignment: CDR1 SQVTM and CDR2 ANQGSEA. The CDR3 sequence is 14 residues long. V lost 7 bases and J lost 2, with 17 bases in between. CDR3 protein: CSGRDRGYNTEAFF. CDR3 DNA: TGCAGCGGCCGGGACCGAGGTTATAACACTGAAGCTTTCTTT.

This clonotype has a handful of counts. The rearrangement joins TRBV29-1 to TRBJ2-7; 8 nucleotides align to TRBD2. Losses at the gene ends were 7 bases for V and 3 bases for J; bases not matched to a gene: 2. This CDR3 has 11 amino acids. CDR1 is SQVTM and CDR2 is ANQGSEA in the germline V gene. DNA of the CDR3: TGCAGCGCCGGGGGGGACTACGAGCAGTACTTC. Translated, it gives CSAGGDYEQYF.

The count of this clonotype is one. A much larger clone lies one base from this, so it may be a read error. The chain combines TRBV6-1 with TRBJ2-7; 7 bases match TRBD1. The CDR3 has 16 amino acids. Germline loops: CDR1 MNHNS, CDR2 SASEGT. The CDR3 DNA follows: TGTGCCGGCAGTGAGGGCACGGGACAGACTTCCTACGCGCAGTACTTC. It translates to CAGSEGTGQTSYAQYF.

In this sample, this clonotype turned up many times. V usage is TRBV28 and J usage is TRBJ2-6; TRBD1 matches at 9 bases. CDR1 is MDHEN, CDR2 SYDVKM, per germline. The ends lost 11 bases at V and 2 bases at J; junction bases unmatched: 10. CDR3 length: 16 amino acids. CDR3 sequence (DNA): TGTGCCGGACCGGGACAGGGCCCCACTGGGGCCAACGTCCTGACTTTC. Its translation: CAGPGQGPTGANVLTF. Based on the CDR3 plus reference TRBV28 and TRBJ2-6, the full variable domain is DVKVTQSSRYLVKRTGEKVFLECVQDMDHENMFWYRQDPGLGLRLIYFSYDVKMKEKGDIPEGYSVSREKKERFSLILESASTNQTSMYLCAGPGQGPTGANVLTFGAGSRLTVL.

This clonotype has just a few counts. The CDR3 DNA follows: TGTGCCAGCAGCCAAGGTAACAAAAGACTAGCGGGGCACAATGAGCAGTTCTTC. This encodes CASSQGNKRLAGHNEQFF. The rearrangement joins TRBV3-1 to TRBJ2-1; 11 nucleotides align to TRBD2. Trimming cost V 1 base and J 5 bases; bases outside gene matches: 10. The CDR3 spans 18 residues. CDR1 and CDR2 from the germline V gene are LGHDT and YNNKEL (reference sequence).

On this clonotype: This may arise from a read error, as a much more abundant clone is one base away. The V gene is TRBV2, the J gene TRBJ2-2, with D perhaps TRBD2 (5 bases). The CDR3 has 14 residues. Germline CDR1 reads SNHLY; CDR2 reads FYNNEI. CDR3 nucleotides: TGTGCCAGCAAACAGCCAGACAACACCGGGGAGCCGTTTTTT. The encoded protein is CASKQPDNTGEPFF.

The V gene is TRBV13, the J gene TRBJ1-3; D perhaps matches TRBD1 (6 bases). CDR1 and CDR2 (germline): PRHDT, FYEKMQ (reference sequence). This CDR3 comprises 15 residues. V lost 2 bases to trimming and J lost 0 bases, with 8 bases between them. Here the CDR3 reads CASSLRQVSGNTIYF. CDR3 coding DNA: TGTGCCAGCAGCTTACGACAGGTCTCTGGAAACACCATATATTTT.

J is TRBJ1-1 and V is TRBV19; D gene ambiguous. This CDR3 comprises 12 residues. In germline, CDR1 is LNHDA, CDR2 SQIVND (reference sequence). V gave up 9 bases and J gave up 5 bases, with 13 bases separating them. The CDR3: CARLAGRTEAFF. DNA for the CDR3: TGTGCCAGACTAGCCGGACGTACTGAAGCTTTCTTT.

The gene calls are TRBV6-2 or TRBV6-3 and TRBJ2-2; possible D gene TRBD1, 6 bases. This CDR3 is built from 14 residues. CDR1 and CDR2 from the germline V gene are MNHEY and SVGEGT. Trimming removed 4 bases from V and 3 bases from J, with 9 bases in between. The CDR3 protein is CASSLQGDTGELFF. The CDR3 nucleotides read TGTGCCAGCAGTTTACAGGGAGACACCGGGGAGCTGTTTTTT.

Ten or more counts support this clonotype. The gene calls are TRBV28 and TRBJ2-3, with 7 positions matching TRBD1. V trimming: 7 bases; J trimming: 2 bases; junction bases outside the gene matches: 9. Germline V gene sequence: CDR1 MDHEN, CDR2 SYDVKM. This CDR3 is built from 15 residues. The CDR3 reads CASTSRDSFTDTQYF. The CDR3 region has the DNA TGTGCCAGCACCTCCCGGGACAGTTTCACAGATACGCAGTATTTT. Full variable domain (rest looked up from reference TRBV28 and TRBJ2-3): DVKVTQSSRYLVKRTGEKVFLECVQDMDHENMFWYRQDPGLGLRLIYFSYDVKMKEKGDIPEGYSVSREKKERFSLILESASTNQTSMYLCASTSRDSFTDTQYFGPGTRLTVL.

About this clonotype: A much larger clonotype is one base distant, so this may be a read error. The rearrangement links TRBV7-2 to TRBJ2-7; D is uncertain. The V end lost 6 bases, the J end lost 3 bases, and 6 bases lay between the germline ends. The length of the CDR3 is 11 residues. CDR1 is SGHTA, CDR2 FQGNSA, per germline. The CDR3 DNA is TGTGCCAGCAGTCAACGCTACGAGCAGTACTTC. It specifies CASSQRYEQYF. The entire variable domain, with the rest obtained from reference TRBV7-2 and TRBJ2-7, is as follows: GAGVSQSPSNKVTEKGKDVELRCDPISGHTALYWYRQSLGQGLEFLIYFQGNSAPDKSGLPSDRFSAERTGGSVSTLTIQRTQQEDSAVYLCASSQRYEQYFGPGTRLTVT.

This clonotype was counted at least ten times. The chain combines TRBV5-1 with TRBJ2-1, with TRBD2 matching over 11 bases. Trimming took 2 bases from V and 3 from J; bases not matched to a gene: 4. CDR3 size: 16 residues. Germline lookup yields CDR1 SGHRS and CDR2 YFSETQ. The CDR3 sequence: CASSFPTSGSYNEQFF. DNA for the CDR3: TGCGCCAGCAGCTTCCCCACTAGCGGGAGCTACAATGAGCAGTTCTTC.

This chain joins TRBV20-1 and TRBJ1-1; D gene uncertain. Germline values: CDR1 DFQATT, CDR2 SNEGSKA (reference sequence). Trimming took 4 bases from V and 4 from J, leaving 16 bases between them. The CDR3 runs to 14 residues. CDR3 DNA sequence: TGCAGTGCTACATACACGGGTCGGGTCACTGAAGCTTTCTTT. This codes for CSATYTGRVTEAFF.

This clonotype has at least ten counts. J is TRBJ1-1 and V is TRBV12-3 or TRBV12-4, with TRBD1 identical over 8 bases. V lost 6 bases to trimming and J lost 2 bases; unmatched junction nucleotides: 5. The CDR3 runs 14 residues. CDR3 nucleotide sequence: TGTGCCAGCAGCATCGGACAGGGCAACACTGAAGCTTTCTTT. Encoded protein: CASSIGQGNTEAFF.

The chain joins TRBV6-5 to TRBJ2-1, with TRBD2 matching over 7 bases. The CDR3 sequence is 15 residues long. The junction had 5 bases not matched to a gene; V was cut back by 0 bases and J by 6 bases. The V gene's germline CDR1 is MNHEY and CDR2 SVGAGI. The CDR3 sequence: CASSYSNSGGNEQFF. CDR3 DNA sequence: TGTGCCAGCAGTTACTCGAATTCGGGGGGCAATGAGCAGTTCTTC.

This clonotype has a count of ten or more. This chain links TRBV12-3 or TRBV12-4 with TRBJ1-1, with a tentative D call TRBD1 (6 bases). The CDR3 has 13 residues. Trimming stripped 7 bases from V and 5 bases from J, with 14 bases between. The CDR3 reads CASTGQFRTEAFF. Written as DNA, the CDR3 is TGTGCCAGCACCGGACAGTTCAGGACTGAAGCTTTCTTT.

This clonotype was seen only a few times. This chain links TRBV20-1 with TRBJ2-5, with 7 bases fitting TRBD2. This CDR3 has 14 residues. The J segment lost 3 bases and the V segment lost 1 base, leaving 5 bases of the junction unmatched. CDR1 and CDR2 (germline): DFQATT, SNEGSKA (reference sequence). The CDR3 DNA sequence: TGCAGTGCTAGAGCGGGGGGTCTGAAAGAGACCCAGTACTTC. Translating it yields CSARAGGLKETQYF.

In the case of this clonotype: The germline gene is not matched at one end of the junction; a read error may be the cause. The CDR3 loop is CSARTTGTSGYYGQYF. The DNA for the CDR3 is TGCAGTGCTAGAACTACCGGGACTAGCGGGTACTACGGGCAGTACTTC. V gene TRBV20-1 combines with J gene TRBJ2-7, with 12 nucleotides matching TRBD2. This CDR3 has 16 residues. Per germline, CDR1 DFQATT and CDR2 SNEGSKA (reference sequence).

A remark on this clonotype: This may be a read error: a much more frequent sequence differs by one nucleotide. The rearrangement links TRBV24-1 to TRBJ2-7, with D uncertain. The CDR3 loop spans 14 amino acids. Germline V gene sequence: CDR1 KGHDR, CDR2 SFDVKD. CDR3 region: CVTSDSGGSYEQYF. DNA of the CDR3: TGTGTCACCAGTGATTCGGGCGGCTCCTACGAGCAGTACTTC.